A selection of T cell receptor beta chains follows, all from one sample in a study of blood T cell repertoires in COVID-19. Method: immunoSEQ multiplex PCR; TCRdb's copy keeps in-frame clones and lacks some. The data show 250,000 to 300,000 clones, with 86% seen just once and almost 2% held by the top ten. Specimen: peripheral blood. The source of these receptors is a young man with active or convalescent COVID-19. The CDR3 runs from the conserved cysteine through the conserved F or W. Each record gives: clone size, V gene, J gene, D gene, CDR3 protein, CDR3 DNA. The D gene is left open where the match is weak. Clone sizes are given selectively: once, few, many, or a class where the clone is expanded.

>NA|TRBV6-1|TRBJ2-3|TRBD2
CASSAKWTSGGAFLDTQYF
TGTGCCAGCAGTGCCAAATGGACTAGCGGGGGGGCCTTCCTGGATACGCAGTATTTT
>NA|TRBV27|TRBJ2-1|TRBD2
CASSLSLAGDNEQFF
TGTGCCAGCAGTTTGTCTCTAGCGGGGGACAATGAGCAGTTCTTC
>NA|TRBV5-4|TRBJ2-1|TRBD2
CASSERLAGTEQFF
TGTGCCAGCAGCGAGAGACTAGCGGGGACTGAGCAGTTCTTC
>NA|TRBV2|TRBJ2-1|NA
CASMRPGGINNEQFF
TGTGCCAGCATGAGGCCGGGGGGCATCAACAATGAGCAGTTCTTC
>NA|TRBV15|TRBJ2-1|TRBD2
CATSLGTSGDIYNEQFF
TGTGCCACCAGCTTAGGGACTAGCGGGGACATCTACAATGAGCAGTTCTTC
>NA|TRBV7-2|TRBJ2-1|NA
CASSLEGGLGNEQFF
TGTGCCAGCAGCTTAGAAGGCGGGCTTGGCAATGAGCAGTTCTTC
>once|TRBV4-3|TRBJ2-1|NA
CASSQVSRDNEQFF
TGCGCCAGCAGCCAAGTTTCCAGGGACAATGAGCAGTTCTTC
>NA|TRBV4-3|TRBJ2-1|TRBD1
CASSQDRAWEFGQGTYNEQFF
TGCGCCAGCAGCCAAGATCGGGCTTGGGAATTCGGACAGGGTACCTACAATGAGCAGTTCTTC
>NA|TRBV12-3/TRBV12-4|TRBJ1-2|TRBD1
CATGVGYGYTF
TGTGCTACAGGGGTAGGCTATGGCTACACCTTC
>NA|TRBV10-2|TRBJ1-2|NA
CASSETTGTYGYTF
TGCGCCAGCAGTGAGACAACAGGGACCTATGGCTACACCTTC
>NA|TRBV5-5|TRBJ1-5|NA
CASQLYSNQPQHF
TGTGCCAGCCAGTTATATAGCAATCAGCCCCAGCATTTT
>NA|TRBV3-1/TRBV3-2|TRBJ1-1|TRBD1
CASRPTGGWTEAFF
TGTGCCAGCAGGCCGACAGGGGGCTGGACTGAAGCTTTCTTT
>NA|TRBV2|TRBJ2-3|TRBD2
CASSVAVAGGYTDTQYF
TGTGCCAGCAGTGTCGCCGTGGCGGGGGGATACACAGATACGCAGTATTTT
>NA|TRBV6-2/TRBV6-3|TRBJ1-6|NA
CASSYEFEVIASPLHF
TGTGCCAGCAGTTATGAGTTTGAGGTTATTGCTTCACCCCTCCACTTT
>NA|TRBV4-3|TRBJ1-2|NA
CASSQDTGNYGYTF
TGCGCCAGCAGCCAAGATACCGGGAACTATGGCTACACCTTC
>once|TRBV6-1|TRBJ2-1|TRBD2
CASSDSGGTYNEQFF
TGTGCCAGCAGTGATAGCGGGGGCACCTACAATGAGCAGTTCTTC
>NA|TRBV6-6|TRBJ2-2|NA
CASNSINGGTGELFF
TGTGCCAGCAATAGTATTAACGGGGGTACCGGGGAGCTGTTTTTT
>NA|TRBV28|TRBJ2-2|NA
CASSFAQATGELFF
TGTGCCAGCAGTTTTGCCCAAGCGACCGGGGAGCTGTTTTTT
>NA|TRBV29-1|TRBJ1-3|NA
CSVEDRGNSGNTIYF
TGCAGCGTTGAAGATCGAGGGAACTCTGGAAACACCATATATTTT
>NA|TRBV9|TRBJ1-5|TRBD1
CASSVGGQGNQPQHF
TGTGCCAGCAGCGTAGGGGGACAGGGCAATCAGCCCCAGCATTTT
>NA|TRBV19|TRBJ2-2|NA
CATTRDTGELFF
TGTGCCACAACGAGGGACACCGGGGAGCTGTTTTTT
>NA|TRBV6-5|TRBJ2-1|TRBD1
CASSSSGTGGRNEQFF
TGTGCCAGCAGTTCCTCCGGGACAGGGGGGCGGAATGAGCAGTTCTTC
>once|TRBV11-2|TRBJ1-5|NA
CASSPIQGYSNQPQHF
TGTGCCAGCAGCCCGATTCAGGGATATAGCAATCAGCCCCAGCATTTT
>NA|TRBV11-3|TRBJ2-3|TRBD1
CASSLRTGTTDTQYF
TGTGCCAGCAGCCTCAGGACAGGAACCACAGATACGCAGTATTTT
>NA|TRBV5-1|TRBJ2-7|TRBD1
CASSPGTGSYEQYF
TGCGCCAGCAGTCCCGGGACAGGGTCCTACGAGCAGTACTTC
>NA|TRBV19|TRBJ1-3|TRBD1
CASTPDRAPGNTIYF
TGTGCCAGTACTCCGGACAGGGCCCCTGGAAACACCATATATTTT
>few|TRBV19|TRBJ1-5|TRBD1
CASSAGQLSNQPQHF
TGTGCCAGTAGTGCGGGACAGCTTAGCAATCAGCCCCAGCATTTT
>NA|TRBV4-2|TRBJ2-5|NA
CASSQGGGRETQYF
TGTGCCAGCAGCCAAGGGGGGGGGCGAGAGACCCAGTACTTC
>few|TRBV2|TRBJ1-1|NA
CASSEALLAGSNTEAFF
TGTGCCAGCAGTGAAGCGCTTCTGGCAGGTTCAAACACTGAAGCTTTCTTT
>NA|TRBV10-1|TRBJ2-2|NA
CASSGTSNTGELFF
TGCGCCAGCAGCGGGACATCGAACACCGGGGAGCTGTTTTTT
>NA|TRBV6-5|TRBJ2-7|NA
CASSYSPQGAYEQYF
TGTGCCAGCAGTTACTCACCCCAAGGGGCCTACGAGCAGTACTTC
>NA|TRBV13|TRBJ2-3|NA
CASSRTSPDTQYF
TGTGCCAGCAGCCGAACTAGTCCGGATACGCAGTATTTT
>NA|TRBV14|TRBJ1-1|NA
CASSHSGDSITEAFF
TGTGCCAGCAGCCACTCCGGAGATTCAATCACTGAAGCTTTCTTT
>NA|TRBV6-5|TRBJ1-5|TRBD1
CASSLGTAYNQPQHF
TGTGCCAGCAGCCTAGGGACAGCTTACAATCAGCCCCAGCATTTT
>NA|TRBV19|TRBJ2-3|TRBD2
CASSDGSLVAGGPDTQYF
TGTGCCAGTAGTGACGGCTCCCTGGTGGCGGGGGGGCCAGATACGCAGTATTTT
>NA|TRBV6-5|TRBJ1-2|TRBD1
CASRLDRDYGYTF
TGTGCCAGCAGGCTCGACAGGGACTATGGCTACACCTTC
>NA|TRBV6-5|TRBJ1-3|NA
CASSYSKPPGRNTIYF
TGTGCCAGCAGTTACTCGAAGCCCCCAGGGAGAAACACCATATATTTT
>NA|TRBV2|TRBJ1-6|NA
CASSGQYNSPLHF
TGTGCCAGCAGTGGACAGTACAATTCACCCCTCCACTTT
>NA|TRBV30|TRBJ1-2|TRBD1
CAWSGDRGYGYTF
TGTGCCTGGAGTGGGGACAGGGGCTATGGCTACACCTTC
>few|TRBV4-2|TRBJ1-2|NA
CASSQDSGGYTF
TGTGCCAGCAGCCAAGATTCTGGCGGCTACACCTTC
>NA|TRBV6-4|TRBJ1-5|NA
CASSAWTDQPQHF
TGTGCCAGCAGCGCTTGGACAGATCAGCCCCAGCATTTT
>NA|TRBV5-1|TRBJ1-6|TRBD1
CASSLAPGQGPTPLHF
TGCGCCAGCAGCTTGGCTCCAGGACAGGGGCCAACGCCCCTCCACTTT
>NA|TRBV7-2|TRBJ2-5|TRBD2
CASSQRAAGEETQYF
TGTGCCAGCAGTCAACGGGCAGCGGGGGAAGAGACCCAGTACTTC
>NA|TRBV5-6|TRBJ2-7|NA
CASSFYLATYEQYF
TGTGCCAGCAGCTTTTATCTGGCCACCTACGAGCAGTACTTC
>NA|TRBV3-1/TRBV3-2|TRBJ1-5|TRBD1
CASSLAGTGGAQPQHF
TGTGCCAGCAGCCTTGCCGGGACAGGGGGAGCTCAGCCCCAGCATTTT
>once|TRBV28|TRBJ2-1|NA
CASSLSPGSGEQFF
TGTGCCAGCAGTTTATCACCGGGGTCGGGTGAGCAGTTCTTC
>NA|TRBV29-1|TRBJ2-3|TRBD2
CSVGIGGGDTQYF
TGCAGCGTTGGGATCGGCGGGGGGGATACGCAGTATTTT
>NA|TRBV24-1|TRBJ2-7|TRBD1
CATSDPLDRGSYEQYF
TGTGCCACCAGTGATCCCCTCGACAGGGGCTCCTACGAGCAGTACTTC
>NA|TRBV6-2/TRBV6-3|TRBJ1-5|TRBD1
CASSNQQGAVGQPQHF
TGTGCCAGCAGTAATCAACAGGGGGCGGTTGGGCAGCCCCAGCATTTT